The present TCR beta chain was sequenced within a study of identical twins. Using its own MiXCR run on the 5' RACE reads, TCRdb lists one record per CDR3 protein. The sample carries about 730,000 distinct CDR3 sequences, around 20% recorded once. This clonotype was seen more than once but under ten times. With 6 bases removed from V and 4 bases from J, the gap between germline ends came to 20 bases. The germline gives CDR1 SQVTM, CDR2 ANQGSEA. The CDR3 spans 15 residues. These data are also associated with another study on T cells expressing NK-cell markers.

The source is a young woman in good health. The sample taken for sequencing was PBMCs. V is TRBV29-1 and J is TRBJ2-3; no reliable D call. The CDR3 coding sequence is TGCAGCGTCGCTGATACTGGCAGAACCCCAGATACGCAGTATTTT. Translation: CSVADTGRTPDTQYF.